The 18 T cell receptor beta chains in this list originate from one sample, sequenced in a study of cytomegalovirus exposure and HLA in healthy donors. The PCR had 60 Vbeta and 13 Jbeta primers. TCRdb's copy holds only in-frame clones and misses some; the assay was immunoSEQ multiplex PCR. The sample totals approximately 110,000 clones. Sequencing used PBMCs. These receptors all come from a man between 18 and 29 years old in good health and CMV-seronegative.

The CDR3 DNA reads TGTGCCACCAGCAGCCTACGAGGGTTCACAGATACGCAGTATTTT. Protein sequence: CATSSLRGFTDTQYF. The V and J genes are TRBV15 and TRBJ2-3, with D possibly TRBD2 on 5 matching bases. V lost 3 bases and J lost 2, with 12 bases in between. The V gene's germline CDR1 is LNHNV and CDR2 YYDKDF (reference sequence). This CDR3 contains 15 residues.

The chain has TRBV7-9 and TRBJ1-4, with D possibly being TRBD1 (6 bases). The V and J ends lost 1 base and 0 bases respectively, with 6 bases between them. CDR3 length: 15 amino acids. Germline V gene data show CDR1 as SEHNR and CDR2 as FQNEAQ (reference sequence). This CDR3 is CASSLGQATNEKLFF. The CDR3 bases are TGTGCCAGCAGCTTAGGACAGGCAACTAATGAAAAACTGTTTTTT.

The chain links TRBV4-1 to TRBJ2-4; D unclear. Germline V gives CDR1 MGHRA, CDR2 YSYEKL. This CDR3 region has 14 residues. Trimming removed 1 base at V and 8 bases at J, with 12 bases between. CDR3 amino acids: CASSQGHLKDIQYF. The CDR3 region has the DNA TGCGCCAGCAGCCAAGGACACCTTAAGGACATTCAGTACTTC.

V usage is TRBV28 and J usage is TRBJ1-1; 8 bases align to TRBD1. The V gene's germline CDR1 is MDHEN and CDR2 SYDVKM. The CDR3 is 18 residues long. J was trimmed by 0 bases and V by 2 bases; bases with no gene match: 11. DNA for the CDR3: TGTGCCAGCAGTTTAGGGGCAGGGGGCGGGCGCATGAACACTGAAGCTTTCTTT. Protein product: CASSLGAGGGRMNTEAFF.

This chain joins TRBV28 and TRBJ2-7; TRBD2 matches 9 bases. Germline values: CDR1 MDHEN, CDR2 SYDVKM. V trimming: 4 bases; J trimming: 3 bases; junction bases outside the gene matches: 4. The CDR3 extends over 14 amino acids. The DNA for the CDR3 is TGTGCCAGCAGTTGGTCTAGCGGGATCTACGAGCAGTACTTC. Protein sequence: CASSWSSGIYEQYF.

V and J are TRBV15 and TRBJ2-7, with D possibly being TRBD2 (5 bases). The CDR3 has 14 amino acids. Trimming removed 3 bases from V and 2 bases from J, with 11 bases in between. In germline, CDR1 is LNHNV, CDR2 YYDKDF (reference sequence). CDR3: CATSSPSEAYEQYF. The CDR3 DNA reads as TGTGCCACCAGCAGCCCCTCGGAGGCCTACGAGCAGTACTTC.

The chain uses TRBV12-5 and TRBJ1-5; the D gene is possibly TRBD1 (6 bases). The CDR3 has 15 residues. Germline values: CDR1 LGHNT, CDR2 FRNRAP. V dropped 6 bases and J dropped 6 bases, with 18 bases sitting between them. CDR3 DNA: TGTGCTAGTGGCTTTGGTACAGGGTTAGGTCAGCCCCAGCATTTT. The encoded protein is CASGFGTGLGQPQHF.

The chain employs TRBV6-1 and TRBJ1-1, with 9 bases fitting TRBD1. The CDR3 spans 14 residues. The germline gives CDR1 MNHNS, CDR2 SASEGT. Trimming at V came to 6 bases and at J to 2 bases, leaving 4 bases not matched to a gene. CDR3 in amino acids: CASRGTGLNTEAFF. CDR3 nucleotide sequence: TGTGCCAGCAGGGGGACAGGGCTCAACACTGAAGCTTTCTTT.

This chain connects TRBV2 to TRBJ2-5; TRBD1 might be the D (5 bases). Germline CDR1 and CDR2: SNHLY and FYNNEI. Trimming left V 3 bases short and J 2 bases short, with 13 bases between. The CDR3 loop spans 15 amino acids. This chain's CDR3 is CASSDRRQNQETQYF. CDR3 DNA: TGTGCCAGCAGTGATCGGAGACAGAATCAAGAGACCCAGTACTTC. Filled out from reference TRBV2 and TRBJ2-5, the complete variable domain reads EPEVTQTPSHQVTQMGQEVILRCVPISNHLYFYWYRQILGQKVEFLVSFYNNEISEKSEIFDDQFSVERPDGSNFTLKIRSTKLEDSAMYFCASSDRRQNQETQYFGPGTRLLVL.

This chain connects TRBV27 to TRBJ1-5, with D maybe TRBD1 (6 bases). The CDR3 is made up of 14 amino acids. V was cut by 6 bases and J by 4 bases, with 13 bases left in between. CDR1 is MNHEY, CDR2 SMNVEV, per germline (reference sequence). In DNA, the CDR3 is TGTGCCAGCAGGGCAGGGGCACTTAATCAGCCCCAGCATTTT. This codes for CASRAGALNQPQHF.

CDR3: CASWETSGEGGTGELFF. The CDR3 coding sequence is TGTGCCAGCTGGGAAACTAGCGGGGAGGGGGGCACCGGGGAGCTGTTTTTT. The V and J genes are TRBV19 and TRBJ2-2, with TRBD2 identical over 10 bases. The CDR3 length is 17 residues. The trim removed 9 bases at V and 4 bases at J, leaving 14 bases unmatched. Germline V gene sequence: CDR1 LNHDA, CDR2 SQIVND (reference sequence).

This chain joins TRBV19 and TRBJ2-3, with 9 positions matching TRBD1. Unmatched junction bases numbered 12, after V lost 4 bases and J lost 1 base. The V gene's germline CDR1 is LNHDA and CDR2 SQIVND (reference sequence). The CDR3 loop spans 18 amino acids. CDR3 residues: CASSRPASGTGRTDTQYF. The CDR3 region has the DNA TGTGCCAGTAGTAGACCAGCCTCCGGGACAGGGCGCACAGATACGCAGTATTTT.

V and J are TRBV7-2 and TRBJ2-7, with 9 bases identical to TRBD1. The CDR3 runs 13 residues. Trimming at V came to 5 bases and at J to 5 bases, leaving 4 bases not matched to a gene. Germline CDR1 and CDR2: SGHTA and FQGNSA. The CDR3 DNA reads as TGTGCCAGCAGCCTCTGGACAGGGGACGAGCAGTACTTC. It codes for CASSLWTGDEQYF.

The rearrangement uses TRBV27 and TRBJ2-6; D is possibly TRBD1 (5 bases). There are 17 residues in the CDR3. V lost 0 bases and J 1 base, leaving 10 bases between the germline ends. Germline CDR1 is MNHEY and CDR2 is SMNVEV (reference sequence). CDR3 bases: TGTGCCAGCAGTTTATCGTCAGGGCAATCTGGGGCCAACGTCCTGACTTTC. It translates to CASSLSSGQSGANVLTF.

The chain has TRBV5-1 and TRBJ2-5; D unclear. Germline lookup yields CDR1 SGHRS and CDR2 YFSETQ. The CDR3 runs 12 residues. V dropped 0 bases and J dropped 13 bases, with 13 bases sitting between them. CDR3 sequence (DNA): TGCGCCAGCAGCTTGGAAGGCAACCTAGGGTACTTC. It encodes CASSLEGNLGYF.

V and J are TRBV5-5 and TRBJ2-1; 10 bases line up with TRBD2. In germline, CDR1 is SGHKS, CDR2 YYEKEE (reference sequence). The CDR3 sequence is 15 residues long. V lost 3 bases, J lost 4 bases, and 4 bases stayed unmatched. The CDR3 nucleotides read TGTGCCAGCAGCTCCAGGACTAGCGGATACAATGAGCAGTTCTTC. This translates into CASSSRTSGYNEQFF.

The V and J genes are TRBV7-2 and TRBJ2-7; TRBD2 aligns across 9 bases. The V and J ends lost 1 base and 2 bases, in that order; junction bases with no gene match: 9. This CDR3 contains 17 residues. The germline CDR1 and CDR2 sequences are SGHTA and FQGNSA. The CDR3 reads CASSLDLAGLVTYEQYF. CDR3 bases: TGTGCCAGCAGCTTAGACCTAGCGGGACTAGTAACCTACGAGCAGTACTTC.

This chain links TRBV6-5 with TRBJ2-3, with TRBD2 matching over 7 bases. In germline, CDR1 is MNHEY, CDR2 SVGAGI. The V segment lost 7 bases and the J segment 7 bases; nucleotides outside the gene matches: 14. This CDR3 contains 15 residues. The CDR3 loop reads CASNRQREERNTQYF. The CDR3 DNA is TGTGCCAGCAACCGCCAACGGGAGGAAAGAAATACGCAGTATTTT.